The sequence of this T cell receptor beta chain was determined in a study of cytomegalovirus exposure and HLA in healthy donors. Looking at the study overall: From about 170 million T cells, an earlier analysis saw some 120 million unique TCR beta sequences.

Researchers ran the PCR with 60 Vbeta and 13 Jbeta primers. The data were produced by immunoSEQ multiplex PCR, yet TCRdb's version contains in-frame clones alone and is incomplete. The sample contains 95,000 to 110,000 clones, about four fifths of which appear only once. Study-wide results and limits: In a later analysis, CMV-associated beta chains were mostly HLA-associated, it appeared.

The ends were cut back, 9 bases at V and 0 bases at J, with 11 bases in the middle. CDR1 and CDR2 (germline): MNHNS, SASEGT. This CDR3 is built from 13 residues. With respect to this clone: Its antigen remains unknown.

This TCR was recovered from a man aged 25-40 years in good health and CMV-seropositive. The chain uses TRBV6-1 and TRBJ1-1, with D unresolved. Sequenced sample: PBMCs. CDR3 protein: CASSRLLNTEAFF. CDR3 nucleotide sequence: TGTGCCAGTTCCAGACTGCTGAACACTGAAGCTTTCTTT.